A single sample is the source of the 12 T cell receptor beta chains below, sequenced in a study of neurological immune-mediated disorders. TCRdb recomputed calls from the 5' RACE reads with MiXCR, one row per CDR3 protein. The data hold tens of thousands of distinct CDR3 sequences, with just under 4% observed a single time. The sample comprised CD4+ T cells from blood. Receptors were obtained from a middle-aged woman with multiple sclerosis.

This clonotype has a count of ten or more. This rearrangement joins TRBV10-3 to TRBJ2-7, with TRBD2 as a possible D gene (7 bases). This CDR3 has 13 amino acids. Germline V gene lookup returns CDR1 ENHRY and CDR2 SYGVKD. V lost 2 bases and J lost 5, with 10 bases in between. The DNA of the CDR3 is TGTGCCATCAGTGAGGGGGGGGCCGACGAGCAGTACTTC. Its translation: CAISEGGADEQYF.

This clonotype was detected many times. The gene calls are TRBV5-1 and TRBJ1-1; the match to TRBD1 covers 10 bases. The CDR3 loop spans 14 amino acids. Germline assignment: CDR1 SGHRS and CDR2 YFSETQ. Unmatched junction bases numbered 3, after V lost 4 bases and J lost 3 bases. The CDR3 reads CASSLDRGDTEAFF. CDR3 nucleotides: TGCGCCAGCAGCCTGGACAGGGGGGACACTGAAGCTTTCTTT.

This clonotype was counted at least ten times. The chain has TRBV5-6 and TRBJ2-1; weak D call: TRBD2 (6 bases). CDR1 and CDR2 (germline): SGHDT, YYEEEE. The V gene lost 0 bases and the J gene lost 0 bases, with 13 bases spanning the gap. There are 17 residues in the CDR3. The CDR3 loop reads CASSLVGGVASYNEQFF. CDR3 in DNA: TGTGCCAGCAGCTTGGTTGGAGGGGTGGCCTCCTACAATGAGCAGTTCTTC.

This clonotype was counted ten times or more. CDR3 sequence reads: CASSGSLGGYEQYF. The CDR3 region has the DNA TGTGCCAGCAGCGGGTCTCTCGGGGGCTACGAGCAGTACTTC. The chain links TRBV9 to TRBJ2-7, with a weak D call TRBD2 (6 bases). The germline V gene encodes CDR1 SGDLS and CDR2 YYNGEE. V shed 3 bases and J shed 3 bases, with 13 bases lying between them. There are 14 residues in the CDR3.

This clonotype was seen repeatedly, ten times or more. This sequence joins TRBV5-1 and TRBJ2-2; D is ambiguous. The CDR3 is made up of 13 amino acids. The germline CDR1 and CDR2 sequences are SGHRS and YFSETQ. Between the trimmed V and J ends, which lost 0 bases and 6 bases, there was a span of 6 bases. CDR3 amino acids: CASSLVQPGELFF. The CDR3 DNA sequence: TGCGCCAGCAGCTTGGTGCAGCCCGGGGAGCTGTTTTTT.

This clonotype has ten or more counts. V and J are TRBV5-1 and TRBJ2-2; the D gene is possibly TRBD1 (6 bases). The CDR3 is 16 amino acids. Germline-derived CDR1 and CDR2 are SGHRS and YFSETQ. Deletions cut 3 bases from V and 0 bases from J, with 12 bases between. The CDR3 sequence is CASSSDTGTNTGELFF. Written as DNA, the CDR3 is TGCGCCAGCAGCTCCGATACAGGGACGAACACCGGGGAGCTGTTTTTT.

This clonotype appeared many times. J is TRBJ1-1 and V is TRBV12-3 or TRBV12-4, with D uncertain. The CDR3 is 14 amino acids. V lost 3 bases and J 7 bases, leaving 15 bases between the germline ends. The CDR3 reads CASSFLLGGGEAFF. DNA of the CDR3: TGTGCCAGCAGTTTCCTTCTAGGTGGCGGTGAAGCTTTCTTT.

This clonotype was seen repeatedly, ten times or more. CDR3: CASSRSSYEQYF. The CDR3 DNA sequence: TGTGCCAGCAGTCGGTCTTCCTACGAGCAGTACTTC. The chain couples TRBV2 to TRBJ2-7; no reliable D call. The CDR3 spans 12 residues. Deletions cut 5 bases from V and 1 base from J, with 6 bases between. Germline lookup yields CDR1 SNHLY and CDR2 FYNNEI.

This clonotype was detected many times. The chain carries TRBV12-3 or TRBV12-4 and TRBJ2-1; D is perhaps TRBD1 (6 bases). Between the trimmed V and J ends, which lost 8 bases and 0 bases, there was a span of 8 bases. The CDR3 is made up of 13 amino acids. This CDR3 is CASGTLSYNEQFF. CDR3 bases: TGTGCCAGCGGGACACTCTCCTACAATGAGCAGTTCTTC.

The sample holds many counts of this clonotype. The chain couples TRBV5-6 to TRBJ1-6; unclear D gene. Per germline, CDR1 SGHDT and CDR2 YYEEEE. The CDR3 has 13 amino acids. V was trimmed by 1 base and J by 7 bases, leaving 6 bases between them. In DNA, the CDR3 is TGTGCCAGCAGCTTGTATAGGAATTCACCCCTCCACTTT. Protein sequence: CASSLYRNSPLHF. Combining the CDR3 with reference TRBV5-6 and TRBJ1-6 gives the whole variable domain DAGVTQSPTHLIKTRGQQVTLRCSPKSGHDTVSWYQQALGQGPQFIFQYYEEEERQRGNFPDRFSGHQFPNYSSELNVNALLLGDSALYLCASSLYRNSPLHFGNGTRLTVT.

This clonotype appeared many times. V gene TRBV5-1 combines with J gene TRBJ1-2; D remains unclear. The CDR3 extends over 13 amino acids. The germline V gene encodes CDR1 SGHRS and CDR2 YFSETQ. Trimming took 0 bases from V and 5 from J, leaving 8 bases between them. As DNA, the CDR3 is TGCGCCAGCAGCTTGGATCTTTTATATGGCTACACCTTC. This gives the protein CASSLDLLYGYTF. Variable domain in full (rest from reference TRBV5-1 and TRBJ1-2): KAGVTQTPRYLIKTRGQQVTLSCSPISGHRSVSWYQQTPGQGLQFLFEYFSETQRNKGNFPGRFSGRQFSNSRSEMNVSTLELGDSALYLCASSLDLLYGYTFGSGTRLTVV.

This clonotype was recorded many times. The rearrangement uses TRBV20-1 and TRBJ2-1, with D perhaps matching TRBD2 (5 bases). This CDR3 comprises 11 residues. V lost 5 bases to trimming and J lost 13 bases, with 15 bases between them. Germline CDR1 and CDR2: DFQATT and SNEGSKA (reference sequence). The chain's CDR3 is CSADNRETQFF. In nucleotides, the CDR3 is TGCAGTGCTGATAACCGGGAAACTCAGTTCTTC.